The 24 T cell receptor beta chains presented below share a single source sample, sequenced in a study of cytomegalovirus exposure and HLA in healthy donors. With 60 Vbeta and 13 Jbeta primers, the PCR was carried out. Sequenced by immunoSEQ multiplex PCR; TCRdb stores in-frame clones only, minus some. In the table there are 130,000 to 150,000 clones, roughly four fifths of which are singletons. Material: PBMCs. These receptors all come from a woman aged 50 to 65 in good health and CMV-seronegative.

The V gene is TRBV5-1, the J gene TRBJ2-3, with 7 bases identical to TRBD2. Germline values: CDR1 SGHRS, CDR2 YFSETQ. This CDR3 contains 16 residues. V shed 2 bases and J 0 bases; nucleotides not matched to a gene: 6. The CDR3 reads CASSFSGATSTDTQYF. Here the CDR3 DNA reads TGCGCCAGCAGCTTCAGCGGGGCTACTAGCACAGATACGCAGTATTTT.

The table lists this clone with a count of one. Its ends do not fully match the called genes, so a read error is possible. The genes are TRBV7-9 and TRBJ2-1; TRBD2 matches at 7 bases. CDR1 is SEHNR and CDR2 is FQNEAQ in the germline V gene (reference sequence). The CDR3 has 17 residues. The CDR3 is CSSSLLRGLDTYNEQFF. The CDR3 nucleotides are TGTTCCAGCAGCTTATTGAGAGGACTAGATACCTACAATGAGCAGTTCTTC.

This sequence joins TRBV25-1 and TRBJ1-3; D not resolved. The CDR3 has 14 residues. Germline lookup yields CDR1 MGHDK and CDR2 SYGVNS. V was clipped by 1 base and J by 0 bases, with 4 bases between them. CDR3 sequence (DNA): TGTGCCAGCAGTGAATCCTTCTCTGGAAACACCATATATTTT. This sequence encodes CASSESFSGNTIYF. Using reference TRBV25-1 and TRBJ1-3 for the parts outside the CDR3, the full variable domain is EADIYQTPRYLVIGTGKKITLECSQTMGHDKMYWYQQDPGMELHLIHYSYGVNSTEKGDLSSESTVSRIRTEHFPLTLESARPSHTSQYLCASSESFSGNTIYFGEGSWLTVV.

The chain uses TRBV19 and TRBJ1-1; D unresolved. This CDR3 has 13 amino acids. Germline CDR1 and CDR2: LNHDA and SQIVND (reference sequence). Trimming took off 4 bases at V and 1 base at J, with 7 bases between the two ends. The CDR3 protein is CASSTQKNTEAFF. Written as DNA, the CDR3 is TGTGCCAGTAGTACCCAAAAGAACACTGAAGCTTTCTTT.

The chain recombines TRBV5-4 with TRBJ1-2, with 7 bases identical to TRBD1. Germline V gives CDR1 SGHNT, CDR2 YYREEE (reference sequence). The CDR3 covers 15 residues. The V segment lost 4 bases and the J segment 2 bases; nucleotides outside the gene matches: 8. CDR3 sequence: CASSPTGTSNYGYTF. In nucleotides, the CDR3 is TGTGCCAGCAGCCCGACAGGGACCTCGAACTATGGCTACACCTTC.

V is TRBV5-5 and J is TRBJ2-1; TRBD2 matches 11 bases. J lost 3 bases, V lost 1 base, and 6 bases had no gene match. CDR3 length: 17 residues. Germline assignment: CDR1 SGHKS and CDR2 YYEKEE (reference sequence). CDR3 sequence reads: CASSLRLAGGLYNEQFF. CDR3 sequence (DNA): TGTGCCAGCAGCTTGCGGCTAGCGGGGGGCCTCTACAATGAGCAGTTCTTC.

J is TRBJ2-7 and V is TRBV7-3; TRBD1 matches 9 bases. CDR3 length equals 14 residues. V shed 5 bases, J shed 8 bases, and the junction held 10 bases outside the gene matches. The V gene's germline CDR1 is SGHTA and CDR2 FQGTGA. As DNA, the CDR3 is TGTGCCAGCAGCCTATCCGGGACAGGGTTAAAGCAGTACTTC. It is translated as CASSLSGTGLKQYF.

This clone was seen more than once but under ten times. This rearrangement joins TRBV7-2 to TRBJ2-7, with D perhaps TRBD2 (5 bases). Germline V gives CDR1 SGHTA, CDR2 FQGNSA. Trimming took off 5 bases at V and 2 bases at J, with 10 bases between the two ends. CDR3 size: 13 residues. CDR3 DNA sequence: TGTGCCAGCAGCCACGGACTGGCCTACGAGCAGTACTTC. Translated: CASSHGLAYEQYF.

This clone occurred a few times. The V call is TRBV5-6, the J call TRBJ1-6; tentatively, D is TRBD1 (5 bases). Germline CDR1 SGHDT, CDR2 YYEEEE. CDR3 length: 18 residues. Trimming took 0 bases from V and 1 from J, leaving 14 bases between them. The CDR3: CASSLDPPGGSYNSPLHF. CDR3 nucleotide sequence: TGTGCCAGCAGCTTGGACCCTCCTGGGGGGTCCTATAATTCACCCCTCCACTTT.

The rearrangement joins TRBV7-9 to TRBJ2-6; 9 bases align to TRBD1. V was pared by 5 bases and J by 0 bases, with 5 bases of the junction left unmatched. The CDR3 runs 17 residues. The germline gives CDR1 SEHNR, CDR2 FQNEAQ (reference sequence). The CDR3 DNA reads as TGTGCCAGCAGCCCGGGACAGGGACTCTCTGGGGCCAACGTCCTGACTTTC. Amino acids: CASSPGQGLSGANVLTF.

The chain employs TRBV4-1 and TRBJ1-4; D call uncertain. Deletions cut 0 bases from V and 9 bases from J, with 5 bases between. Per the germline V gene, CDR1 is MGHRA and CDR2 is YSYEKL. The CDR3 spans 12 residues. The DNA of the CDR3 is TGCGCCAGCAGCCAAGATGGCCAAAAACTGTTTTTT. Amino acid sequence: CASSQDGQKLFF.

The chain combines TRBV6-5 with TRBJ2-5, with no clear D. Trimming left V 8 bases short and J 2 bases short, with 6 bases between. Germline CDR1 reads MNHEY; CDR2 reads SVGAGI. This CDR3 is 11 amino acids long. The CDR3 loop is CASQNQETQYF. CDR3 nucleotide sequence: TGTGCCAGCCAGAATCAAGAGACCCAGTACTTC.

The chain links TRBV18 to TRBJ2-5; 11 bases match TRBD2. The CDR3 sequence is 16 residues long. The junction had 4 bases not matched to a gene; V was cut back by 4 bases and J by 0 bases. The germline V gene has CDR1 KGHSH and CDR2 LQKENI. Written as DNA, the CDR3 is TGTGCCAGCTCACGAACTAGCGGGGGTAACCAAGAGACCCAGTACTTC. Amino acid sequence: CASSRTSGGNQETQYF. The whole variable domain, remainder taken from reference TRBV18 and TRBJ2-5, is NAGVMQNPRHLVRRRGQEARLRCSPMKGHSHVYWYRQLPEEGLKFMVYLQKENIIDESGMPKERFSAEFPKEGPSILRIQQVVRGDSAAYFCASSRTSGGNQETQYFGPGTRLLVL.

The chain carries TRBV28 and TRBJ1-4; 8 bases fit TRBD1. There are 15 residues in the CDR3. Trimming at V came to 4 bases and at J to 7 bases, leaving 8 bases not matched to a gene. Germline CDR1 reads MDHEN; CDR2 reads SYDVKM. For the CDR3, the DNA is TGTGCCAGCAGTTCCAACAGGGGGAGCGGTGAAAAACTGTTTTTT. Translation gives CASSSNRGSGEKLFF.

The chain has TRBV30 and TRBJ1-3; a weak D match, TRBD1 (5 bases). CDR1 is GTSNPN and CDR2 is SVGIG in the germline V gene (reference sequence). V lost 0 bases to trimming and J lost 3 bases, with 9 bases between them. The CDR3 covers 14 residues. The CDR3 DNA sequence: TGTGCCTGGAGTGTAGGAGGGGTTGGAAACACCATATATTTT. Its translation is CAWSVGGVGNTIYF.

Concerning this clone: In the same sample, other DNA sequences code for this CDR3. The chain carries TRBV4-1 and TRBJ2-2; TRBD1 matches at 7 bases. The germline gives CDR1 MGHRA, CDR2 YSYEKL. V shed 1 base and J 2 bases; nucleotides not matched to a gene: 1. The CDR3 length is 15 residues. The CDR3 region has the DNA TGCGCCAGCAGCCAAGGGGACAGCAACACCGGGGAGCTGTTTTTT. Amino acid sequence: CASSQGDSNTGELFF.

This chain joins TRBV5-1 and TRBJ2-5; no clear D. The germline V and J ends were trimmed by 0 bases and 7 bases, with 13 bases remaining between them. CDR3 length: 14 residues. Germline V gives CDR1 SGHRS, CDR2 YFSETQ. In nucleotides, the CDR3 is TGCGCCAGCAGCTTGGAACCGACACTGGGGACCCAGTACTTC. It encodes CASSLEPTLGTQYF.

This clone has just one count. This chain connects TRBV11-2 to TRBJ1-6, with 7 bases fitting TRBD1. Germline values: CDR1 SGHAT, CDR2 FQNNGV. Trimming at V came to 5 bases and at J to 5 bases, leaving 12 bases not matched to a gene. The CDR3 extends over 17 amino acids. CDR3 loop: CASSLGPGQSNNSPLHF. The CDR3 DNA sequence: TGTGCCAGCAGCCTAGGTCCGGGACAGTCGAATAATTCACCCCTCCACTTT. Drawing the rest from reference TRBV11-2 and TRBJ1-6, the complete variable domain is EAGVAQSPRYKIIEKRQSVAFWCNPISGHATLYWYQQILGQGPKLLIQFQNNGVVDDSQLPKDRFSAERLKGVDSTLKIQPAKLEDSAVYLCASSLGPGQSNNSPLHFGNGTRLTVT.

The chain uses TRBV2 and TRBJ1-6, with TRBD1 matching over 7 bases. The CDR3 sequence is 15 residues long. The V and J ends lost 6 bases and 9 bases, in that order; junction bases with no gene match: 11. Germline V gives CDR1 SNHLY, CDR2 FYNNEI. The CDR3 spells CASSALGDSASPLHF. CDR3 bases: TGTGCCAGCAGCGCCCTAGGGGACAGTGCTTCACCCCTCCACTTT.

A remark on this clone: The same CDR3 can be traced to other DNA sequences in this sample. V gene TRBV2 combines with J gene TRBJ1-5, with D unresolved. CDR3 length equals 13 residues. V was clipped by 1 base and J by 6 bases, with 7 bases between them. Germline assignment: CDR1 SNHLY and CDR2 FYNNEI. The CDR3 sequence is CASSEGRVQPQHF. CDR3 coding DNA: TGTGCCAGCAGTGAAGGTCGGGTTCAGCCCCAGCATTTT.

The chain is built from TRBV28 and TRBJ2-5; 10 nucleotides line up with TRBD1. The DNA end is more similar to TRBJ2-7, so the J call may be wrong. The CDR3 is made up of 18 amino acids. Germline CDR1 and CDR2: MDHEN and SYDVKM. This CDR3 reads CASSLMGGVGQGWSEQYF. CDR3 in DNA: TGTGCCAGCAGTTTGATGGGGGGAGTGGGACAGGGGTGGTCCGAGCAGTACTTC.

This clone has just a few counts. This chain links TRBV4-1 with TRBJ1-4; maybe TRBD1 (5 bases). V was clipped by 4 bases and J by 5 bases, with 11 bases between them. Germline values: CDR1 MGHRA, CDR2 YSYEKL. The CDR3 has 14 residues. CDR3 amino acids: CASSRGDVNEKLFF. CDR3 nucleotide sequence: TGCGCCAGCAGCCGCGGGGACGTGAATGAAAAACTGTTTTTT.

V gene TRBV28 combines with J gene TRBJ2-3; TRBD2 might be the D (7 bases). Germline CDR1 MDHEN, CDR2 SYDVKM. Trimming cost V 8 bases and J 5 bases, with 17 bases left between them. The CDR3 consists of 14 residues. In DNA form, the CDR3 reads TGTGCCAGCGCTATCGGGGGGCCTCAAGATACGCAGTATTTT. This sequence encodes CASAIGGPQDTQYF.

The chain has TRBV5-5 and TRBJ2-5; D unclear. This CDR3 has 13 amino acids. Germline CDR1 and CDR2: SGHKS and YYEKEE (reference sequence). Trimming stripped 4 bases from V and 4 bases from J, with 11 bases between. The CDR3 DNA follows: TGTGCCAGCAGCCCGGGTCCCGGAGAGACCCAGTACTTC. Translated: CASSPGPGETQYF.